This T cell receptor beta chain was found in a study of post-analysis software for immune sequencing data. Broader study findings: Same-batch preparations were strongly co-clustered by F measure.

This clonotype was detected a few times. Its matching antigen is unknown. Libraries were made from TCR beta cDNA, and they carried unique molecular identifiers. TCRdb reprocessed the PCR reads with MiXCR, giving one entry per CDR3 protein. The table lists over 700,000 distinct CDR3 sequences, 25% to 30% of them singletons, with more than 0.55% in the top ten. The receptor's source is a girl between 10 and 17 years old with multiple sclerosis. Sequencing used blood.

Written as DNA, the CDR3 is TGTGCCACCAGCAAAGGGGGCGCGCTGGAGACCCAGTACTTC. Amino acid sequence: CATSKGGALETQYF. The chain employs TRBV15 and TRBJ2-5; TRBD1 agrees at 7 bases. The CDR3 runs 14 residues. Trimming took 4 bases from V and 5 from J; bases not matched to a gene: 7. Germline V gene sequence: CDR1 LNHNV, CDR2 YYDKDF (reference sequence).